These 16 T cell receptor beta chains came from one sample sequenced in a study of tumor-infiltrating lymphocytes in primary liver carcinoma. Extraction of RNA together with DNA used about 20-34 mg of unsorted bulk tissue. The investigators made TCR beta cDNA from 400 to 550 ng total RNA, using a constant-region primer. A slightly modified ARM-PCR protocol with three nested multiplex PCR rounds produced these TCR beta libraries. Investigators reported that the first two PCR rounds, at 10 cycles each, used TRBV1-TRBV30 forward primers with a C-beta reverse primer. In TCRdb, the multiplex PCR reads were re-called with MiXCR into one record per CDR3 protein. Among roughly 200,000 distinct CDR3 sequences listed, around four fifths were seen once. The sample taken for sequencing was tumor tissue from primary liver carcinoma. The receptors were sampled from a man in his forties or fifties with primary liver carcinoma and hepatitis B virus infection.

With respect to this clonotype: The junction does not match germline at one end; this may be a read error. As DNA, the CDR3 is TGTGGCAGCAGTAAGGGGGTAGTGGCTGAAGGTTTCTTT. Translated, it gives CGSSKGVVAEGFF. J is TRBJ1-1 and V is TRBV6-2 or TRBV6-3; D is perhaps TRBD1 (6 bases). The germline V gene encodes CDR1 MNHEY and CDR2 SVGEGT. The CDR3 has 13 residues.

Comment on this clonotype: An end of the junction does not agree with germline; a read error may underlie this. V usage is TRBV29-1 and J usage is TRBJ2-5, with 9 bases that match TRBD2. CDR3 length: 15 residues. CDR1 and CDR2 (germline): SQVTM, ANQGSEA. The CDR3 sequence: CSVRSSGSWAETQYF. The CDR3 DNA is TGCAGCGTTCGAAGTAGCGGGAGTTGGGCAGAGACCCAGTATTTC.

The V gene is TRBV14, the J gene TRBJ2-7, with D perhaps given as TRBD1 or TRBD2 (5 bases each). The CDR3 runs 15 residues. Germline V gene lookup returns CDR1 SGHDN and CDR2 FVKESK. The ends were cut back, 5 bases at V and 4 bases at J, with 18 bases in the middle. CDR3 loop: CASSSSGRKVYEQYF. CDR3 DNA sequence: TGTGCCAGCAGCTCCTCGGGACGGAAAGTATACGAGCAGTACTTC.

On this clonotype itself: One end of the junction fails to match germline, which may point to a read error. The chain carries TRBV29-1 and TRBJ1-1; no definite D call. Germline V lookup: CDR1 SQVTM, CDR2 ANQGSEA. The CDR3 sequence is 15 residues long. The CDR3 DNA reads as TGCAGCGTCGGCGCATGGTGGGGTAAGAACACAGAAGCTTTCTTT. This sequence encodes CSVGAWWGKNTEAFF. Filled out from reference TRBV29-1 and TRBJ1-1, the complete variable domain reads SAVISQKPSRDICQRGTSLTIQCQVDSQVTMMFWYRQQPGQSLTLIATANQGSEATYESGFVIDKFPISRPNLTFSTLTVSNMSPEDSSIYLCSVGAWWGKNTEAFFGQGTRLTVV.

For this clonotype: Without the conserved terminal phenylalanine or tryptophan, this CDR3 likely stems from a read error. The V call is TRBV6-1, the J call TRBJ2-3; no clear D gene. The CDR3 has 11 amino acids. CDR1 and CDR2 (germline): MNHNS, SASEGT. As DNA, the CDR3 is TGTGTCAGTCGCCTTAGAGATACGCAGTATTCT. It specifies CVSRLRDTQYS.

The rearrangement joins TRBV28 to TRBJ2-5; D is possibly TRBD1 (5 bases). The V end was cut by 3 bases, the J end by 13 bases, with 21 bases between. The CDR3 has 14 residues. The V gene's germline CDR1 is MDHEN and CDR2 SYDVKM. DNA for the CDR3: TGTGCCAGCAGTTTTCAAGGGGATGCGGAGACCATGTACTTC. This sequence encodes CASSFQGDAETMYF.

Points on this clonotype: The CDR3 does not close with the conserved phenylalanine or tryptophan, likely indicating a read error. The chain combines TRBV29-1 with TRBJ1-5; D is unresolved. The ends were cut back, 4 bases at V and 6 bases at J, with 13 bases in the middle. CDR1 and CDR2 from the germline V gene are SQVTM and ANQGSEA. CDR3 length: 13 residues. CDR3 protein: CSVVSSVIQPQHY. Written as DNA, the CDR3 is TGCAGCGTTGTGAGTAGTGTTATTCAGCCCCAGCATTAT.

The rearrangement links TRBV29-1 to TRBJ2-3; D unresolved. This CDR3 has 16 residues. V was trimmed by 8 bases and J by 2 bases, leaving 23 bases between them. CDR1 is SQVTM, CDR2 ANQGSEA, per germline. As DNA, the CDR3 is TGCAGCCTCGCTGGAGTGGGCGGACGTATCACAGATACGCAGTATTTT. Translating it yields CSLAGVGGRITDTQYF.

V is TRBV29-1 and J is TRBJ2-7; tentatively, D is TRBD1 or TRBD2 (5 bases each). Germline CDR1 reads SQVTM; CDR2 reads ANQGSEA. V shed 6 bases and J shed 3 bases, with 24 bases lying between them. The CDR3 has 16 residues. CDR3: CSVKTSGTGTLYEQYF. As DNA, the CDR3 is TGCAGCGTCAAGACATCTGGGACCGGCACTCTCTACGAGCAGTACTTC.

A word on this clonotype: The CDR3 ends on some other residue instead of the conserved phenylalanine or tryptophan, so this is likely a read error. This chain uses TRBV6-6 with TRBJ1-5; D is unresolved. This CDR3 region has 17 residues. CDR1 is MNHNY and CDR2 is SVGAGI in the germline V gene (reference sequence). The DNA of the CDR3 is TGTGCCAGCATTTACTCGAAGACACAAAGGGGCAATCAGCCCCAGCATCTT. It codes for CASIYSKTQRGNQPQHL.

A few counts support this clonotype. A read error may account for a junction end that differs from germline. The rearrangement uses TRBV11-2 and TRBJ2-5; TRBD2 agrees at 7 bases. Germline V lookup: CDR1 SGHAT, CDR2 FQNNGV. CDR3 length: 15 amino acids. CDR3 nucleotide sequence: TGTGCCAGCAGCTTATCCGTGCAGGGAGGGGAGACACAGTATTTC. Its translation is CASSLSVQGGETQYF.

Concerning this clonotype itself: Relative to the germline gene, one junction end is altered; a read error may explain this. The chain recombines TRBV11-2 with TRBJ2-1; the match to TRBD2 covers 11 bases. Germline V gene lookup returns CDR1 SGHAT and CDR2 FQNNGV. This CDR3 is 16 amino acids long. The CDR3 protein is CAISYPGTSGSNKQFF. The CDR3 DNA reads TGTGCCATCAGCTACCCCGGGACTAGCGGTAGCAATAAACAGTTCTTC.

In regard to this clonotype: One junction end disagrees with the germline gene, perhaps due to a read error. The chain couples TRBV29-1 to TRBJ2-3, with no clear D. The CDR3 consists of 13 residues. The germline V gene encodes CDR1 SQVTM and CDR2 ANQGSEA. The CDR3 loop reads CNVRTAGGDTQYF. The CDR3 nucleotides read TGCAACGTCCGGACGGCAGGCGGAGATACGCAATATTTT.

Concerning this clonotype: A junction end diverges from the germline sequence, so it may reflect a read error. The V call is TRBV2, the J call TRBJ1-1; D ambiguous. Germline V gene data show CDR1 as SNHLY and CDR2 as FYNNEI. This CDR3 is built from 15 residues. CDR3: CASNEARGVGTEAFF. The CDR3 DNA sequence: TGTGCCAGCAATGAAGCGCGAGGTGTAGGCACTGAAGCTTTCTTT. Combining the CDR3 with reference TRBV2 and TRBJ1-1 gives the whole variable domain EPEVTQTPSHQVTQMGQEVILRCVPISNHLYFYWYRQILGQKVEFLVSFYNNEISEKSEIFDDQFSVERPDGSNFTLKIRSTKLEDSAMYFCASNEARGVGTEAFFGQGTRLTVV.

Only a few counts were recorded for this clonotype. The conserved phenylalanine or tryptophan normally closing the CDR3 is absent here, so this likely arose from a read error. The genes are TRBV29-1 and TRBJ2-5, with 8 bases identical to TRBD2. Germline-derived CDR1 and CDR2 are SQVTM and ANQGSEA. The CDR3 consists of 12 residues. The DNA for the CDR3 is TGTAGCGTTGACATAGCGGGGGAGACCCAGTACCTC. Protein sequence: CSVDIAGETQYL.

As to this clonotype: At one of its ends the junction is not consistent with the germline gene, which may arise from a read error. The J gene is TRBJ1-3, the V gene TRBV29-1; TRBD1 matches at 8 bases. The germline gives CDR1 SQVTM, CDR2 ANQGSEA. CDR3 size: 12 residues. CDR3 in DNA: TGCAGCGTCAAACAGGGGGGAAACACCATGTATTTT. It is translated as CSVKQGGNTMYF.